This TCR beta chain was observed in a study of cytomegalovirus exposure and HLA in healthy donors (dated by TCRdb to 2016 to 2017). With regard to the full study: A later analysis indicated that the 130 or so validation repertoires were generated on the platform also employed for the approximately 700 repertoires of the first cohort. The study was designed to test whether signatures of past pathogen exposure could be identified by cataloging public T cell receptors. To predict cytomegalovirus infection status, the study brought together high-throughput TCR immunosequencing, statistical association of individual TCRs with disease status, and machine learning. In addition to the first cohort of 666 subjects, a separate validation cohort of 120 different subjects was used.

Library prep was done by the immunoSEQ multiplex PCR assay. Concerning the study's data processing: A statistical classification framework was developed to diagnose cytomegalovirus status using the catalog of TCR beta chain sequences. TCRdb took over this immuneACCESS table, retaining in-frame rearrangements with V and J assigned. Such tables are incomplete; in checked studies, under half of the missing clones stem from an unresolved V gene, and the remainder is unexplained. V and J calls and clone size are those listed in that table; D and trimming were worked out from the DNA. Within this sample are about 330,000 clones, with about nine tenths of them counted one time only. The biggest ten clones account for around 0.84% of the sample. Donors formed part of the validation cohort, which comprised 120 subjects and was distinct from the first cohort of 666 subjects. Results and caveats for the whole study, not just this receptor: While some public TCRs were present in many individuals, most TCR sequences turned up only very rarely across donors. Of the cluster scores, approximately 95% were above 0 in a later analysis, which found that TCRs clustered in the first cohort also tended to co-occur in the 120 or so validation repertoires. It was suggested by the authors that the approach could potentially be generalized to other disease states and immunological phenotypes. The study listed 164 TCR beta chains as associated with cytomegalovirus. Cytomegalovirus status was reported to be diagnosed by the classifier with high specificity and sensitivity in both the original and validation cohorts. A few of the identified cytomegalovirus-associated TCR beta chains were confirmed in vitro to be specific for cytomegalovirus antigens. A later analysis lacked HLA typing for the validation cohort, so it scored co-occurrence in that cohort across all 130 or so repertoires.

Deletion took 1 base off V and 3 bases off J, with a span of 18 bases between the germline ends. The germline V gene provides CDR1 LGHNA and CDR2 YSLEER. Taken from cysteine to phenylalanine, the CDR3 has 18 residues. Only the CDR3 part of the read is kept: 54 bases, read in frame from the first base. About this clone itself: The target of this receptor is not known. Base quality data are lacking; no much larger clone is found one base away.

Rearrangement joined TRBV4-3 to TRBJ2-2, with TRBD1 perhaps the D gene, on 6 matching bases. The TCR comes from a woman between 18 and 29 years old in good health and CMV-seronegative. Sample: PBMCs. Here the CDR3 is given as CASSQVIIWDTDTGELFF. In nucleotide form, the sequence is TGCGCCAGCAGCCAAGTTATTATTTGGGACACAGACACCGGGGAGCTGTTTTTT.